Listed here are 8 T cell receptor beta chains from one sample, sequenced in a study of OX40 agonist ivuxolimab in advanced cancers. TCRdb keeps only in-frame clones here, not all; method: immunoSEQ multiplex PCR. The repertoire holds 30,000 or so clones, with roughly three quarters as singletons. The source was CD4+ or CD8+ T cells sorted from blood, collected in a trial of the OX40 agonist ivuxolimab. The receptors stem from an adult with an advanced solid tumor such as melanoma, head and neck, liver or kidney cancer.

This chain links TRBV27 with TRBJ1-4; no reliable D call. The CDR3 extends over 15 amino acids. Germline CDR1 is MNHEY and CDR2 is SMNVEV (reference sequence). The ends were cut back, 0 bases at V and 0 bases at J, with 5 bases in the middle. In DNA form, the CDR3 reads TGTGCCAGCAGTTTATCGGCAGCAACTAATGAAAAACTGTTTTTT. Translation gives CASSLSAATNEKLFF.

The chain combines TRBV6-1 with TRBJ1-2; D is possibly TRBD1 (5 bases). The germline V gene has CDR1 MNHNS and CDR2 SASEGT. The CDR3 has 14 amino acids. The V end was cut by 0 bases, the J end by 7 bases, with 12 bases between. The CDR3 is CASSEARGVFGYTF. The CDR3 DNA follows: TGTGCCAGCAGTGAAGCGAGGGGCGTATTTGGCTACACCTTC.

This sequence joins TRBV5-1 and TRBJ1-2, with 10 bases that match TRBD1. V lost 3 bases, J lost 6 bases, and 8 bases stayed unmatched. This CDR3 has 15 residues. Germline CDR1 SGHRS, CDR2 YFSETQ. Written as DNA, the CDR3 is TGCGCCAGCAGCTCCGGGACAGGGGTTCGGGATGGCTACACCTTC. Encoded protein: CASSSGTGVRDGYTF. Full variable domain (remainder filled in from reference TRBV5-1 and TRBJ1-2): KAGVTQTPRYLIKTRGQQVTLSCSPISGHRSVSWYQQTPGQGLQFLFEYFSETQRNKGNFPGRFSGRQFSNSRSEMNVSTLELGDSALYLCASSSGTGVRDGYTFGSGTRLTVV.

CDR3 nucleotides: TGTGCCAGCAGTCGCAGGGGCGATAGCAATCAGCCCCAGCATTTT. It encodes CASSRRGDSNQPQHF. The chain is built from TRBV16 and TRBJ1-5; possibly TRBD1 for D (6 bases). CDR1 and CDR2 (germline): KGHSY, FQNENV. V was clipped by 6 bases and J by 0 bases, with 12 bases between them. The CDR3 loop spans 15 amino acids.

J is TRBJ2-7 and V is TRBV7-2, with D unresolved. The CDR3 extends over 12 amino acids. Germline V gene sequence: CDR1 SGHTA, CDR2 FQGNSA. Trimming shortened V by 3 bases and J by 4 bases, and 7 bases separated the two germline ends. The CDR3 loop is CASSFMGYEQYF. In nucleotides, the CDR3 is TGTGCCAGCAGCTTCATGGGATACGAGCAGTACTTC.

The genes are TRBV6-1 and TRBJ1-2; 8 nucleotides agree with TRBD1. The CDR3 runs to 14 residues. Trimming at V came to 3 bases and at J to 8 bases, leaving 8 bases not matched to a gene. Germline V gene sequence: CDR1 MNHNS, CDR2 SASEGT. The CDR3 DNA is TGTGCCAGCAGTGAGGACAGGGTATCAGGGGGCTACACCTTC. This encodes CASSEDRVSGGYTF.

The rearrangement joins TRBV11-2 to TRBJ2-5; D is unresolved. V lost 1 base, J lost 4 bases, and 1 base lay in between. The CDR3 runs to 11 residues. Germline CDR1 and CDR2: SGHAT and FQNNGV. CDR3 in DNA: TGTGCCAGCAGCTTAGGAGAGACCCAGTACTTC. Its protein is CASSLGETQYF. Filled out from reference TRBV11-2 and TRBJ2-5, the complete variable domain reads EAGVAQSPRYKIIEKRQSVAFWCNPISGHATLYWYQQILGQGPKLLIQFQNNGVVDDSQLPKDRFSAERLKGVDSTLKIQPAKLEDSAVYLCASSLGETQYFGPGTRLLVL.

The chain uses TRBV5-6 and TRBJ1-1; D uncertain. Trimming removed 3 bases from V and 4 bases from J, with 10 bases in between. Looked up from germline, CDR1 is SGHDT and CDR2 is YYEEEE. The CDR3 extends over 13 amino acids. In DNA, the CDR3 is TGTGCCAGCAGCTGGGGTAAGAGCACTGAAGCTTTCTTT. Protein sequence: CASSWGKSTEAFF. The full variable domain, rest sourced from reference TRBV5-6 and TRBJ1-1, is DAGVTQSPTHLIKTRGQQVTLRCSPKSGHDTVSWYQQALGQGPQFIFQYYEEEERQRGNFPDRFSGHQFPNYSSELNVNALLLGDSALYLCASSWGKSTEAFFGQGTRLTVV.